This record looks at one T cell receptor beta chain sequence and its context. Its antigen is not yet known. No much larger clone exists at a distance of one base, and base qualities are not known. This specimen comes from a study of a mutant IDH1 vaccine in newly diagnosed glioma (dated by TCRdb to 2020 to 2022). For context, the study as a whole: Patients received eight vaccinations in weeks 1, 3, 5, 7, 11, 15, 19 and 23, corresponding to visits V03 through V10. Vaccination began 4-6 weeks after radiotherapy alone, or alongside temozolomide cycles in the chemotherapy-containing groups. Longitudinal TCRB deep sequencing was done for fewer than 30 treated patients, wherever samples were available for exploratory analyses. Of the roughly 32 patients who were treated, around 62% were male and 37.5% were female, and the mean age was roughly 40 years. Peripheral blood was collected at six visits: V03 (baseline), V05, V07, V10, V12 and V13. Prior to enrollment, patients had been given standard therapy consisting of radiotherapy alone, temozolomide alone, or radiochemotherapy with temozolomide, with the combination given to most patients. The research as a whole found: The authors stated that sample limitations prevented analyses of patient blood samples from being reproduced. No apparent relationship was observed between pseudoprogression and alterations in the top peripheral T cell clonotypes detected by TCRB sequencing. Availability determined which PBMC samples were chosen for TCRB deep sequencing. Vaccine-induced immune responses across multiple MHC alleles were detected in 80% to 95% of patients.

The sample's time point, from its label and the paper: week 11, during vaccination. A 20-mer mutant IDH1 peptide at 300 micrograms in Montanide made up each vaccine dose, which was injected subcutaneously together with topical imiquimod. Donors had newly diagnosed WHO grade 3 or 4 IDH1-mutant astrocytomas with loss of nuclear ATRX. The samples were drawn from NOA16, a multicentre, single-arm, open-label phase I trial in Germany that tested a mutant IDH1 peptide vaccine in humans for the first time. Genomic DNA for TCRB sequencing was extracted from EDTA blood using the DNeasy Blood and Tissue Kit. Library preparation was by the immunoSEQ multiplex PCR assay. Rearranged TCR beta chain sequences were amplified with the hsTCRB Kit following the manufacturer's protocol. TCRB libraries were sequenced on an Illumina MiSeq. The original pipeline was this. The proprietary platform of the kit vendor was used for demultiplexing, trimming and gene mapping. The source is immuneACCESS, and TCRdb retained only in-frame sequences with V and J called. Part of the clones is not carried over; for the studies checked, unresolved V genes explain less than half of this, and the remainder is unexplained. V, J and clone size are taken as reported in that table, and D and trimming were inferred from the DNA itself. The sample contains about 110,000 clones, 85% to 90% of them found a single time. 0.5% to 0.65% of the sample is in the top ten clones.

V is cut by 0 bases and J by 4 bases, and the space between the germline ends is 7 bases. CDR1 and CDR2, looked up from the germline V gene (reference sequence), are MNHNY and SVGAGI. CDR3 length: 14 amino acids, cysteine to phenylalanine. Only the CDR3 portion is preserved as DNA: 42 bases, with reading frame beginning at the first base. The sequence is built from TRBV6-6 and TRBJ1-5; the D gene assignment is ambiguous. The source material was PBMCs, sampled from a glioma patient whose treatment included an IDH1 peptide vaccine. The sequence came from a woman in her forties or fifties with glioma. The DNA sequence reads TGTGCCAGCAGTTACTCGTTCCAGAATCAGCCCCAGCATTTT. This translates into CASSYSFQNQPQHF.